The clone carrying this TCR beta chain was observed many times. This sample was included in a study of T-cell reconstitution after alpha-beta-depleted transplantation in children. Library preparation (for TCRbeta) was performed with unique molecular identifiers. A single record per CDR3 protein comes from TCRdb applying MiXCR to the PCR reads. Of hundreds of thousands of distinct CDR3 sequences listed, 15% to 20% are singletons. This CDR3 is built from 14 residues. V lost 6 bases and J lost 3, with 14 bases in between. The source of this sequence is a human donor who donated a stem cell graft to a child with acute myeloid leukemia. Sample: PBMCs from the stem cell graft donor, taken from the stem cell graft. The chain has TRBV12-3 or TRBV12-4 and TRBJ2-5; the D gene is possibly TRBD1 (5 bases). The CDR3 sequence is CASSPTVSEETQYF. CDR3 nucleotide sequence: TGTGCCAGCAGCCCGACAGTTTCTGAAGAGACCCAGTACTTC.